Ten or more counts support the clone carrying this TCR beta chain. What it binds is unknown. The data belong to a study of neurological immune-mediated disorders. The germline gives CDR1 SEHNR, CDR2 FQNEAQ (reference sequence). V shed 1 base and J 0 bases; nucleotides not matched to a gene: 15. The CDR3 has 22 residues. Libraries from sorted cells used about 970,000 T cells (CD4+ or CD8+). The cDNA was synthesized by 5'RACE incorporating 10-nucleotide random UMIs. TCRdb called the 5' RACE reads again in MiXCR, with one record for every CDR3 protein. The repertoire consists of 30,000 to 35,000 distinct CDR3 sequences, with 20% to 25% occurring once and the leading ten covering roughly 27%. Study-level findings and limits: In HTLV-1-associated myelopathy, TCR clonal expansion was greatest, whereas multiple sclerosis had the least, falling below healthy controls. The absence of any CDR3 amino acid sequence shared by expanded clones across subjects suggests that repertoires were private in all groups.

The clonotype originates from a man aged 50 or older with HTLV-1-associated myelopathy (HAM/TSP). The sequencing sample was made of CD4+ T cells from blood. The rearrangement uses TRBV7-9 and TRBJ2-1; 13 nucleotides align to TRBD2. This chain's CDR3 is CASSLGVRLAGGPRSSYNEQFF. In DNA, the CDR3 is TGTGCCAGCAGCTTAGGGGTTCGACTAGCGGGGGGCCCTCGAAGCTCCTACAATGAGCAGTTCTTC. The full variable domain, in which reference TRBV7-9 and TRBJ2-1 provide the parts outside the CDR3, is DTGVSQNPRHKITKRGQNVTFRCDPISEHNRLYWYRQTLGQGPEFLTYFQNEAQLEKSRLLSDRFSAERPKGSFSTLEIQRTEQGDSAMYLCASSLGVRLAGGPRSSYNEQFFGPGTRLTVL.